The entry below describes one T cell receptor (beta chain). This could be a read error, since a much larger clone is one nucleotide away. Trimming stripped 4 bases from V and 13 bases from J, with 13 bases between. The CDR3 extends over 11 amino acids. Looked up from germline, CDR1 is SGHTS and CDR2 is YDEGEE. The source of the sample is a study of T-cell reconstitution after alpha-beta-depleted transplantation in children. Preparation of the TCRbeta library used unique molecular identifiers. Each CDR3 protein gets one entry after TCRdb re-called the PCR reads with MiXCR. This table holds roughly 200,000 distinct CDR3 sequences, more than 12% found once.

The sequences come from PBMCs from the stem cell graft donor, collected from the stem cell graft. The sequence was obtained from a human donor who donated a stem cell graft to a child with acute lymphoblastic leukemia. This chain uses TRBV5-8 with TRBJ2-3, with D unclear. CDR3 loop: CASSRTSGKYF. CDR3 in DNA: TGTGCCAGCAGCCGGACGTCTGGGAAGTATTTT.